The clone carrying this TCR beta chain was counted at least ten times. Construction of the TCRbeta library involved unique molecular identifiers. In TCRdb, the PCR reads were re-called with MiXCR into one record per CDR3 protein. The profile shows about 91,000 distinct CDR3 sequences, roughly 8.4% of them singletons. The CDR3 totals 15 residues. V trimming: 4 bases; J trimming: 3 bases; junction bases outside the gene matches: 8. These data are taken from a study of T-cell reconstitution after alpha-beta-depleted transplantation in children. The sequence came from a human donor who donated a stem cell graft to a child with congenital amegakaryocytic thrombocytopenia. This rearrangement joins TRBV12-3 or TRBV12-4 to TRBJ1-1, with 7 positions matching TRBD1. Specimen: PBMCs from the stem cell graft donor, collected from the stem cell graft. The CDR3: CASSSPDRADTEAFF. CDR3 bases: TGTGCCAGCAGTTCTCCCGACAGGGCGGACACTGAAGCTTTCTTT.